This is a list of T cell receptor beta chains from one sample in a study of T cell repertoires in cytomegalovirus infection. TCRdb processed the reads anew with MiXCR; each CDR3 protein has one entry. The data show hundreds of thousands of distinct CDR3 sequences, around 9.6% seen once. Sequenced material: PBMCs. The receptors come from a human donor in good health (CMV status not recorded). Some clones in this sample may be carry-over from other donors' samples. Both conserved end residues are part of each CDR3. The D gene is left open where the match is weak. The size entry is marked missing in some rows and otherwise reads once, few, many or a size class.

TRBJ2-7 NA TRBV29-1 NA TGCAGCGTTGCTACTATGGGTGGATCCTACGAGCAGTACTTC CSVATMGGSYEQYF
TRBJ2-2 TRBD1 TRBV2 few TGTGCCAGCAGTACTACCGGGACAGACGGGGAGCTGTTTTTT CASSTTGTDGELFF
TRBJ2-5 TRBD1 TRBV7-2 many TGTGCCAGCAGCATAGACAGGGCCCAAGAGACCCAGTACTTC CASSIDRAQETQYF
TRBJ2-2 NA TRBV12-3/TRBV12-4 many TGTGCCAGCAGTTTATCAGGGGTCACCGGGGAGCTGTTTTTT CASSLSGVTGELFF
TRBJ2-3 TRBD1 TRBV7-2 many TGTGCCAGCAGCTCCGCCCACCGGGACAGGGGGGGTTCGACGCAGTATTTT CASSSAHRDRGGSTQYF
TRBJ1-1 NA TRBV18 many TGTGCCAGCTCACCAAGGAGCAGGGTGAACACTGAAGCTTTCTTT CASSPRSRVNTEAFF
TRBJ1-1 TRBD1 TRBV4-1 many TGCGCCAGCAGCCAAGGCGGACAGGCCAACGCGGGCGCTGAAGCTTTCTTT CASSQGGQANAGAEAFF
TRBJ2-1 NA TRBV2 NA TGTGCCAGCAGTGAAGAACAGGGGAGGAATGAGCAGTTCTTC CASSEEQGRNEQFF
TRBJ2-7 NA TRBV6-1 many TGTGCCAGCACCCTTGACAGAGCCTACGAGCAGTACTTC CASTLDRAYEQYF
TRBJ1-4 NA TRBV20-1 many TGCAGTGCTAACCCAGGCGGATTTAATGAAAAACTGTTTTTT CSANPGGFNEKLFF
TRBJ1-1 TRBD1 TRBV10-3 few TGTGCCATTGAGGACAGGGAGGGCACTGAAGCTTTCTTT CAIEDREGTEAFF
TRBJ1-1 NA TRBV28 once TGTGCCAGCAGTTTGCCGGGCCTACGGACCACTGAAGCTTTCTTT CASSLPGLRTTEAFF
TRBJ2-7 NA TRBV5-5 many TGTGCCAGCAGCTTTGGCGAAGGACCCTACGAGCAGTACTTC CASSFGEGPYEQYF
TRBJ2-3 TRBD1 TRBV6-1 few TGTGCCAGCCGGGACAGTCCCACAGATACGCAGTATTTT CASRDSPTDTQYF
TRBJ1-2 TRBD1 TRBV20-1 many TGCAGTGCTACCCGACAGGGCTTAAACTATGGCTACACCTTC CSATRQGLNYGYTF
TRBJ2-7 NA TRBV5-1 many TGCGCCAGCAGCGGCCGGGAGGCAGGGGTTTCTCGAGACGAGCAGTACTTC CASSGREAGVSRDEQYF